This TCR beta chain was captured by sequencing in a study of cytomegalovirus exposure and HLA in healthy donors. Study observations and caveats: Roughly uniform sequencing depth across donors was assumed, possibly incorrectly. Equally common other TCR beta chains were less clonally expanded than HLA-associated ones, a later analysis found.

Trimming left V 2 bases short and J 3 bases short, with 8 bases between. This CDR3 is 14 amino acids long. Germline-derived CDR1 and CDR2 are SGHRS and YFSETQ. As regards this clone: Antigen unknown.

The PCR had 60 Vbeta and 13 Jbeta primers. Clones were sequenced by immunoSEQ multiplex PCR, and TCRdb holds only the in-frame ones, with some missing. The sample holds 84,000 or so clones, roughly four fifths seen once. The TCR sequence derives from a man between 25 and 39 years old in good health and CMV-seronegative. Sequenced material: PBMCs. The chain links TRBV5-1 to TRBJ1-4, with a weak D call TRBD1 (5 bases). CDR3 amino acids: CASSFGGPNEKLFF. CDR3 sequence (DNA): TGCGCCAGCAGCTTCGGGGGACCTAATGAAAAACTGTTTTTT.